The 13 T cell receptor beta chains reported below all come from one sample, sequenced in a study of radiotherapy plus CTLA-4 blockade in lung cancer. Libraries were prepared by immunoSEQ multiplex PCR; TCRdb keeps only in-frame clonotypes and omits some of them. The sample includes fewer than 100,000 clones, roughly 87% of them seen just once. The source was peripheral blood, collected from a patient treated with radiotherapy plus ipilimumab. The receptors originated from a human donor with non-small cell lung cancer who had stable disease on radiotherapy plus ipilimumab.

The rearrangement links TRBV11-2 to TRBJ2-7, with TRBD2 as a possible D gene (5 bases). Germline CDR1 is SGHAT and CDR2 is FQNNGV. The length of the CDR3 is 13 residues. V lost 4 bases and J 4 bases, leaving 11 bases between the germline ends. The CDR3: CASSSRRAYEQYF. DNA for the CDR3: TGTGCCAGCAGCTCCCGGCGGGCGTACGAGCAGTACTTC.

The V call is TRBV19, the J call TRBJ2-1; D is possibly TRBD1 (5 bases). V was pared by 6 bases and J by 8 bases, with 11 bases between. The CDR3 has 12 amino acids. Germline CDR1 is LNHDA and CDR2 is SQIVND (reference sequence). The CDR3 coding sequence is TGTGCCAGTAGCCTAAAGGGGCATGAGCAGTTCTTC. This sequence encodes CASSLKGHEQFF.

The gene calls are TRBV7-9 and TRBJ2-5, with D possibly being TRBD1 or TRBD2 (5 bases each). V dropped 1 base and J dropped 7 bases, with 10 bases sitting between them. The CDR3 contains 13 residues. Germline-derived CDR1 and CDR2 are SEHNR and FQNEAQ (reference sequence). CDR3 DNA sequence: TGTGCCAGCAGCTTAGGGGGGACGGGGACCCAGTACTTC. Translation: CASSLGGTGTQYF.

Only one count was recorded for this clone. This sequence joins TRBV5-8 and TRBJ2-3; 9 nucleotides align to TRBD2. The trim removed 1 base at V and 0 bases at J, leaving 3 bases unmatched. This CDR3 region has 16 residues. Looked up from germline, CDR1 is SGHTS and CDR2 is YDEGEE. The DNA of the CDR3 is TGTGCCAGCAGCTTGTTGGCGGGGGGGAGCACAGATACGCAGTATTTT. This codes for CASSLLAGGSTDTQYF.

The chain is built from TRBV6-5 and TRBJ2-1; 7 bases map to TRBD2. Germline V gene sequence: CDR1 MNHEY, CDR2 SVGAGI. After removal of 8 bases from V and 5 bases from J, the junction contained 6 bases not matched to a gene. The CDR3 runs to 13 residues. Here the CDR3 reads CASGRRGNNEQFF. The CDR3 DNA is TGTGCCAGCGGCCGGCGGGGGAACAATGAGCAGTTCTTC.

This clone was observed once. The rearrangement joins TRBV5-6 to TRBJ2-3, with D possibly TRBD2 on 6 matching bases. Germline V CDR1 and CDR2: SGHDT, YYEEEE. V dropped 4 bases and J dropped 5 bases, with 23 bases sitting between them. The CDR3 totals 17 residues. The CDR3 region has the DNA TGTGCCAGCAGCGCCGAGGGTATTGGGGCGGGGATAGATACGCAGTATTTT. Translated, it gives CASSAEGIGAGIDTQYF.

The chain is built from TRBV11-2 and TRBJ2-5, with D possibly being TRBD1 (6 bases). The J call is in doubt because the DNA end fits TRBJ2-7 better. The CDR3 has 12 amino acids. The germline V gene encodes CDR1 SGHAT and CDR2 FQNNGV. This CDR3 is CASSKNRAEQYF. DNA of the CDR3: TGTGCCAGCAGCAAGAACAGGGCCGAGCAGTACTTC.

The J gene is TRBJ1-1, the V gene TRBV6-6; no firm D call. CDR3 size: 14 residues. V lost 4 bases and J lost 0, with 9 bases in between. Germline-derived CDR1 and CDR2 are MNHNY and SVGAGI (reference sequence). The CDR3 reads CASSSKSMNTEAFF. The CDR3 bases are TGTGCCAGCAGTTCCAAAAGTATGAACACTGAAGCTTTCTTT.

This rearrangement joins TRBV19 to TRBJ2-7, with D tentatively TRBD1 (6 bases). V lost 6 bases and J lost 2, with 14 bases in between. Looked up from germline, CDR1 is LNHDA and CDR2 is SQIVND (reference sequence). This CDR3 has 14 residues. CDR3 DNA sequence: TGTGCCAGTAGCCAACAGGGTCCCCCCTACGAGCAGTACTTC. Protein product: CASSQQGPPYEQYF. The full variable domain, in which reference TRBV19 and TRBJ2-7 provide the parts outside the CDR3, is DGGITQSPKYLFRKEGQNVTLSCEQNLNHDAMYWYRQDPGQGLRLIYYSQIVNDFQKGDIAEGYSVSREKKESFPLTVTSAQKNPTAFYLCASSQQGPPYEQYFGPGTRLTVT.

V is TRBV6-1 and J is TRBJ2-7, with TRBD2 matching over 7 bases. The J segment lost 7 bases and the V segment lost 6 bases, leaving 12 bases of the junction unmatched. This CDR3 region has 14 residues. Germline CDR1 MNHNS, CDR2 SASEGT. DNA of the CDR3: TGTGCCAGCAGCTCCGGACTAGTTTCTATGGAGCAGTACTTC. Its translation: CASSSGLVSMEQYF.

This chain connects TRBV19 to TRBJ2-3; 8 bases are a match to TRBD2. This CDR3 has 16 residues. CDR1 and CDR2 (germline): LNHDA, SQIVND (reference sequence). V was pared by 2 bases and J by 3 bases, with 7 bases of the junction left unmatched. The CDR3 reads CASSIPAGEGTDTQYF. The CDR3 DNA sequence: TGTGCCAGTAGTATACCAGCGGGGGAAGGGACAGATACGCAGTATTTT.

This clone was observed once. The V and J genes are TRBV7-2 and TRBJ1-1, with TRBD1 as a possible D gene (5 bases). The CDR3 is 15 residues long. Germline CDR1 SGHTA, CDR2 FQGNSA. V shed 0 bases and J shed 1 base, with 9 bases lying between them. Written as DNA, the CDR3 is TGTGCCAGCAGCTTAGCCCCGGGGGGGAACACTGAAGCTTTCTTT. Its translation: CASSLAPGGNTEAFF.

The V gene is TRBV30, the J gene TRBJ1-3; D unresolved. CDR1 is GTSNPN and CDR2 is SVGIG in the germline V gene (reference sequence). CDR3 size: 12 residues. Trimming left V 2 bases short and J 3 bases short, with 5 bases between. The chain's CDR3 is CAWSSFGNTIYF. For the CDR3, the DNA is TGTGCCTGGAGTTCCTTTGGAAACACCATATATTTT.